One and the same sample provided the 27 T cell receptor beta chains below, sequenced in a study of human T cells and chemical hapten exposure. Indicated time point: pre-sensitization, week 0. Treatment: therapeutic diphenylcyclopropenone sensitization with weekly scalp DPC. MiXCR, applied by TCRdb to the RACE reads, yields one record per CDR3 protein. The sample holds more than 50,000 distinct CDR3 sequences, around 6.6% seen once. Sequenced material: whole blood, taken in connection with sensitization to the hapten diphenylcyclopropenone (DPC). These receptors all stem from a woman in her twenties or thirties with alopecia areata. Some clones in this sample may be carry-over from other donors' samples.

This clonotype has just a few counts. The CDR3 nucleotides are TGTGCCAGCAGCTTAGTTAAGGTCTCAGGGAGGGGTCGAACTGAAGCTTTCTTT. Translation gives CASSLVKVSGRGRTEAFF. V usage is TRBV7-2 and J usage is TRBJ1-1, with D possibly matching TRBD1 (5 bases). Per the germline V gene, CDR1 is SGHTA and CDR2 is FQGNSA. The CDR3 has 18 residues. With 1 base removed from V and 5 bases from J, the gap between germline ends came to 23 bases.

As for this clonotype: Being one base from a much bigger clone, this may be a read error. The chain couples TRBV6-1 to TRBJ1-2; 8 nucleotides line up with TRBD1. V lost 5 bases to trimming and J lost 6 bases; unmatched junction nucleotides: 14. This CDR3 region has 16 residues. CDR1 and CDR2 (germline): MNHNS, SASEGT. This CDR3 is CASSTSPRWTGNGYTF. CDR3 DNA sequence: TGTGCCAGCAGTACTTCCCCCCGATGGACAGGGAATGGCTACACCTTC.

This clonotype was recorded many times. This chain connects TRBV12-2 to TRBJ2-5; the table's D call, TRBD1, has no DNA check behind it. TRBV12-2 is noted as a pseudogene. The length of the CDR3 is 15 residues. In DNA form, the CDR3 reads TGTGCAAGTCGCTCCTCAGGGGTTCGGCGGAGGACCCAGTACTTC. Translation: CASRSSGVRRRTQYF.

This clonotype was recorded many times. The chain carries TRBV9 and TRBJ1-3; 10 positions agree with TRBD1. The CDR3 contains 18 residues. Looked up from germline, CDR1 is SGDLS and CDR2 is YYNGEE. With 0 bases clipped from V and 0 bases from J, the junction kept 6 bases outside the gene matches. The CDR3 sequence is CASSVEGTGVHSGNTIYF. The CDR3, as DNA: TGTGCCAGCAGCGTAGAAGGGACAGGGGTGCACTCTGGAAACACCATATATTTT.

Many counts were recorded for this clonotype. The chain employs TRBV10-3 and TRBJ2-1, with 8 bases lining up with TRBD2. Germline lookup yields CDR1 ENHRY and CDR2 SYGVKD. The CDR3 spans 14 residues. Unmatched junction bases numbered 6, after V lost 6 bases and J lost 5 bases. CDR3 sequence: CAIRRAGVNNEQFF. CDR3 coding DNA: TGTGCCATCAGGAGAGCGGGGGTGAACAATGAGCAGTTCTTC.

This clonotype appeared a single time. The J gene is TRBJ2-7, the V gene TRBV6-1, with 8 bases fitting TRBD2. With V trimmed by 3 bases and J by 5 bases, 6 bases remained unmatched. Germline V CDR1 and CDR2: MNHNS, SASEGT. CDR3 length: 14 amino acids. CDR3 nucleotides: TGTGCCAGCAGTGACCGGGAGGGCCCTCACGAGCAGTACTTC. It translates to CASSDREGPHEQYF.

Many counts were recorded for this clonotype. The chain uses TRBV18 and TRBJ1-1, with D hard to call. The CDR3 runs 12 residues. Germline CDR1 and CDR2: KGHSH and LQKENI. Trimming stripped 8 bases from V and 3 bases from J, with 10 bases between. For the CDR3, the DNA is TGTGCCAGCAGCCCACGGGACACTGAAGCTTTCTTT. This translates into CASSPRDTEAFF.

This clonotype was detected ten times or more. CDR3 loop: CASSVIRNNSPLHF. The DNA of the CDR3 is TGTGCCAGCAGTGTTATACGGAATAATTCACCCCTCCACTTT. This chain links TRBV2 with TRBJ1-6; no definite D call. The ends were cut back, 4 bases at V and 5 bases at J, with 9 bases in the middle. CDR1 and CDR2 (germline): SNHLY, FYNNEI. This CDR3 is 14 amino acids long.

In its sample, this clonotype was seen many times. V and J are TRBV12-3 or TRBV12-4 and TRBJ2-6; D is undetermined. CDR3 length: 15 amino acids. Trimming pared 3 bases from V and 1 base from J, leaving 7 bases between. This CDR3 is CASSFRRSGANVLTF. DNA for the CDR3: TGTGCCAGCAGTTTCAGGAGATCTGGGGCCAACGTCCTGACTTTC.

The rearrangement joins TRBV5-5 to TRBJ1-2; tentative D call: TRBD1 (5 bases). This CDR3 region has 16 residues. Germline lookup yields CDR1 SGHKS and CDR2 YYEKEE (reference sequence). V shed 4 bases and J shed 0 bases, with 16 bases lying between them. In nucleotides, the CDR3 is TGTGCCAGCAGCAGAGCGACAGTTCTTCCTAACTATGGCTACACCTTC. This sequence encodes CASSRATVLPNYGYTF.

This clonotype has at least ten counts. This CDR3 is CSVEPAGQGRTEAFF. CDR3 in DNA: TGCAGCGTTGAACCCGCGGGACAGGGGAGGACTGAAGCTTTCTTT. This chain joins TRBV29-1 and TRBJ1-1; 10 bases align to TRBD1. Germline lookup yields CDR1 SQVTM and CDR2 ANQGSEA. This CDR3 spans 15 amino acids. The V gene end was trimmed by 2 bases and the J gene end by 5 bases; junction bases not matched to a gene: 8. The variable domain in full, completed from reference TRBV29-1 and TRBJ1-1, reads SAVISQKPSRDICQRGTSLTIQCQVDSQVTMMFWYRQQPGQSLTLIATANQGSEATYESGFVIDKFPISRPNLTFSTLTVSNMSPEDSSIYLCSVEPAGQGRTEAFFGQGTRLTVV.

This clonotype was counted ten times or more. This sequence joins TRBV20-1 and TRBJ2-5, with 8 bases that match TRBD2. V shed 1 base, J shed 1 base, and the junction held 14 bases outside the gene matches. This CDR3 has 18 residues. Germline V gene sequence: CDR1 DFQATT, CDR2 SNEGSKA (reference sequence). This chain's CDR3 is CSARVGMQAGVFQETQYF. CDR3 DNA sequence: TGCAGTGCTAGAGTGGGGATGCAAGCGGGGGTCTTCCAAGAGACCCAGTACTTC.

This clonotype was seen many times. The chain employs TRBV27 and TRBJ2-7; 7 bases match TRBD1. With 5 bases clipped from V and 2 bases from J, the junction kept 6 bases outside the gene matches. CDR1 and CDR2 from the germline V gene are MNHEY and SMNVEV (reference sequence). This CDR3 is 14 amino acids long. The CDR3, as DNA: TGTGCCAGCAGTCCGACAAGGGGGCCCTACGAGCAGTACTTC. This encodes CASSPTRGPYEQYF.

The chain joins TRBV6-1 to TRBJ1-4, with TRBD1 matching 8 bases. This CDR3 comprises 13 residues. V trimming: 6 bases; J trimming: 4 bases; junction bases outside the gene matches: 1. Germline assignment: CDR1 MNHNS and CDR2 SASEGT. CDR3 nucleotides: TGTGCCAGCAGAGACAGGGGTAATGAAAAACTGTTTTTT. Translated, it gives CASRDRGNEKLFF.

This sequence joins TRBV13 and TRBJ1-3; D not resolved. The CDR3 runs to 15 residues. The germline V and J ends were trimmed by 2 bases and 0 bases, with 8 bases remaining between them. The germline V gene encodes CDR1 PRHDT and CDR2 FYEKMQ (reference sequence). The DNA of the CDR3 is TGTGCCAGCAGCTTAAGGCCGGACTCTGGAAACACCATATATTTT. It translates to CASSLRPDSGNTIYF.

This clonotype was recorded many times. V gene TRBV9 combines with J gene TRBJ1-6, with TRBD1 matching over 7 bases. The trim removed 4 bases at V and 6 bases at J, leaving 13 bases unmatched. The CDR3 loop spans 17 amino acids. Germline V gene sequence: CDR1 SGDLS, CDR2 YYNGEE. CDR3 region: CASSSRDSALVNSPLHF. DNA for the CDR3: TGTGCCAGCAGCTCCCGGGACAGTGCTTTAGTTAATTCACCCCTCCACTTT.

This clonotype came up many times. The chain links TRBV2 to TRBJ2-3; TRBD2 matches at 10 bases. The CDR3 is 16 residues long. CDR1 and CDR2 from the germline V gene are SNHLY and FYNNEI. CDR3 amino acids: CARAGATSGGTDTQYF. The CDR3 nucleotides are TGTGCAAGAGCGGGGGCCACTAGCGGGGGCACAGATACGCAGTATTTT.

This clonotype was seen many times. The J gene is TRBJ1-1, the V gene TRBV20-1, with TRBD1 matching 7 bases. The CDR3 loop spans 13 amino acids. Germline CDR1 and CDR2: DFQATT and SNEGSKA (reference sequence). V shed 3 bases and J 3 bases; nucleotides not matched to a gene: 4. CDR3 in amino acids: CSASSGGDTEAFF. CDR3 nucleotide sequence: TGCAGTGCTAGTTCAGGGGGGGACACTGAAGCTTTCTTT.

The chain employs TRBV5-1 and TRBJ1-2; the D is unclear. This CDR3 comprises 14 residues. Trimming left V 4 bases short and J 8 bases short, with 18 bases between. The germline CDR1 and CDR2 sequences are SGHRS and YFSETQ. For the CDR3, the DNA is TGCGCCAGCAGCCTTGCTACTCCGGCCACAGGCTACACCTTC. Translated: CASSLATPATGYTF. Filled out from reference TRBV5-1 and TRBJ1-2, the complete variable domain reads KAGVTQTPRYLIKTRGQQVTLSCSPISGHRSVSWYQQTPGQGLQFLFEYFSETQRNKGNFPGRFSGRQFSNSRSEMNVSTLELGDSALYLCASSLATPATGYTFGSGTRLTVV.

The chain employs TRBV29-1 and TRBJ1-3; D unclear. CDR3 length: 12 residues. Trimming left V 6 bases short and J 4 bases short, with 10 bases between. Germline V gives CDR1 SQVTM, CDR2 ANQGSEA. CDR3 loop: CSVSWGGNTIYF. The CDR3 region has the DNA TGCAGCGTCTCCTGGGGAGGAAACACCATATATTTT. The whole variable domain, filled in from reference TRBV29-1 and TRBJ1-3, reads SAVISQKPSRDICQRGTSLTIQCQVDSQVTMMFWYRQQPGQSLTLIATANQGSEATYESGFVIDKFPISRPNLTFSTLTVSNMSPEDSSIYLCSVSWGGNTIYFGEGSWLTVV.

This clonotype was seen a few times. At one boundary the junction diverges from the germline segment, which might be a read error. The J gene is TRBJ2-3, the V gene TRBV4-1; TRBD2 is a possible D gene (6 bases). Germline lookup yields CDR1 MGHRA and CDR2 YSYEKL. CDR3 length: 16 amino acids. As DNA, the CDR3 is TGCGTCAGCAGCCCAAGCGGGTCGGCCTTCACAGATACGCAGTATTTT. Its protein product is CVSSPSGSAFTDTQYF.

This clonotype was detected ten times or more. CDR3 sequence reads: CASSPTLAGGSEQFF. DNA for the CDR3: TGTGCCAGCAGCCCGACACTAGCGGGGGGAAGTGAGCAGTTCTTC. This chain connects TRBV2 to TRBJ2-1, with 12 bases that match TRBD2. The J segment lost 9 bases and the V segment lost 6 bases, leaving 9 bases of the junction unmatched. CDR1 and CDR2 (germline): SNHLY, FYNNEI. The CDR3 length is 15 residues.

This clonotype was detected ten times or more. The chain uses TRBV7-8 and TRBJ1-5; 7 positions agree with TRBD1. Germline CDR1 reads SGHVS; CDR2 reads FQNEAQ. The V and J ends lost 2 bases and 6 bases, in that order; junction bases with no gene match: 7. The CDR3 is made up of 15 amino acids. CDR3 residues: CASSLSDRDGQPQHF. The CDR3 DNA follows: TGTGCCAGCAGCTTATCAGACAGGGATGGTCAGCCCCAGCATTTT.

On this clonotype: Possible read error: a much larger clone is one base away. The genes are TRBV5-4 and TRBJ2-7; either TRBD1 or TRBD2 may supply D (5 bases each). This CDR3 region has 15 residues. CDR1 is SGHNT and CDR2 is YYREEE in the germline V gene (reference sequence). CDR3 DNA: TGTACCAGCAGCTTGGGACGTACAAGCTCCTACGAGCAGTACTTC. Its protein product is CTSSLGRTSSYEQYF.

A few counts support this clonotype. The chain uses TRBV5-5 and TRBJ1-1, with a weak D call TRBD1 (6 bases). V lost 5 bases to trimming and J lost 5 bases, with 19 bases between them. There are 15 residues in the CDR3. Germline V lookup: CDR1 SGHKS, CDR2 YYEKEE (reference sequence). This CDR3 reads CASSFATGPNTEAFF. As DNA, the CDR3 is TGTGCCAGCAGTTTCGCGACAGGCCCCAATACTGAAGCTTTCTTT.

This clonotype has at least ten counts. The rearrangement joins TRBV5-1 to TRBJ2-7, with no clear D. The CDR3 runs 17 residues. The germline V gene has CDR1 SGHRS and CDR2 YFSETQ. Trimming took off 0 bases at V and 1 base at J, with 17 bases between the two ends. The CDR3 reads CASSLAATEVWSYEQYF. Written as DNA, the CDR3 is TGCGCCAGCAGCTTGGCGGCAACCGAAGTATGGTCCTACGAGCAGTACTTC.

This clonotype was seen many times. The chain combines TRBV11-2 with TRBJ1-5; TRBD1 might be the D (6 bases). Trimming took off 2 bases at V and 7 bases at J, with 15 bases between the two ends. The CDR3 runs to 15 residues. CDR1 is SGHAT, CDR2 FQNNGV, per germline. CDR3 residues: CASSLSGAVNQPQHF. DNA of the CDR3: TGTGCCAGCAGCTTATCGGGGGCCGTCAACCAGCCCCAGCATTTT.